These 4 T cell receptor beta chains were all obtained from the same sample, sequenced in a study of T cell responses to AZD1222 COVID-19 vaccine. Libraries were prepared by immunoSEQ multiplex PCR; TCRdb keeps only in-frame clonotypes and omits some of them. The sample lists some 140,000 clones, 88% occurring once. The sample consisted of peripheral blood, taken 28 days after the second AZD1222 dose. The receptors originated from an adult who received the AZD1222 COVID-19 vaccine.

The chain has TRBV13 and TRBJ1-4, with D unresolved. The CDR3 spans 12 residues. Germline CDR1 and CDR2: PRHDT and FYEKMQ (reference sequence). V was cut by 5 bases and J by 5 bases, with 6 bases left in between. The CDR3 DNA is TGTGCCAGCAGCCTCCAAAATGAAAAACTGTTTTTT. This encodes CASSLQNEKLFF.

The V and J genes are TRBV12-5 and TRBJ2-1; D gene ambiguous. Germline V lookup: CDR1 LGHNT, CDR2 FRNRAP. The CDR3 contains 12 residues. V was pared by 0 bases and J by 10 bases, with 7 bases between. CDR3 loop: CASGLVRWEQFF. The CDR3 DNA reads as TGTGCTAGTGGTTTGGTACGGTGGGAGCAGTTCTTC.

In DNA, the CDR3 is TGCGCCAGCACGGAGGCAGGGTCCGGAAACACCATATATTTT. Encoded protein: CASTEAGSGNTIYF. V usage is TRBV5-1 and J usage is TRBJ1-3, with TRBD1 as a possible D gene (5 bases). Germline-derived CDR1 and CDR2 are SGHRS and YFSETQ. The CDR3 loop spans 14 amino acids. V was pared by 6 bases and J by 4 bases, with 14 bases between.

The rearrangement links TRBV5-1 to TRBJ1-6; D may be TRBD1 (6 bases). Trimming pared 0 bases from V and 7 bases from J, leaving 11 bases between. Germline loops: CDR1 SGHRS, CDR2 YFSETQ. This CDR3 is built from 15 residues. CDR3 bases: TGCGCCAGCAGCTTGGAAGGGGGAGAGAATTCACCCCTCCACTTT. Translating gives CASSLEGGENSPLHF.